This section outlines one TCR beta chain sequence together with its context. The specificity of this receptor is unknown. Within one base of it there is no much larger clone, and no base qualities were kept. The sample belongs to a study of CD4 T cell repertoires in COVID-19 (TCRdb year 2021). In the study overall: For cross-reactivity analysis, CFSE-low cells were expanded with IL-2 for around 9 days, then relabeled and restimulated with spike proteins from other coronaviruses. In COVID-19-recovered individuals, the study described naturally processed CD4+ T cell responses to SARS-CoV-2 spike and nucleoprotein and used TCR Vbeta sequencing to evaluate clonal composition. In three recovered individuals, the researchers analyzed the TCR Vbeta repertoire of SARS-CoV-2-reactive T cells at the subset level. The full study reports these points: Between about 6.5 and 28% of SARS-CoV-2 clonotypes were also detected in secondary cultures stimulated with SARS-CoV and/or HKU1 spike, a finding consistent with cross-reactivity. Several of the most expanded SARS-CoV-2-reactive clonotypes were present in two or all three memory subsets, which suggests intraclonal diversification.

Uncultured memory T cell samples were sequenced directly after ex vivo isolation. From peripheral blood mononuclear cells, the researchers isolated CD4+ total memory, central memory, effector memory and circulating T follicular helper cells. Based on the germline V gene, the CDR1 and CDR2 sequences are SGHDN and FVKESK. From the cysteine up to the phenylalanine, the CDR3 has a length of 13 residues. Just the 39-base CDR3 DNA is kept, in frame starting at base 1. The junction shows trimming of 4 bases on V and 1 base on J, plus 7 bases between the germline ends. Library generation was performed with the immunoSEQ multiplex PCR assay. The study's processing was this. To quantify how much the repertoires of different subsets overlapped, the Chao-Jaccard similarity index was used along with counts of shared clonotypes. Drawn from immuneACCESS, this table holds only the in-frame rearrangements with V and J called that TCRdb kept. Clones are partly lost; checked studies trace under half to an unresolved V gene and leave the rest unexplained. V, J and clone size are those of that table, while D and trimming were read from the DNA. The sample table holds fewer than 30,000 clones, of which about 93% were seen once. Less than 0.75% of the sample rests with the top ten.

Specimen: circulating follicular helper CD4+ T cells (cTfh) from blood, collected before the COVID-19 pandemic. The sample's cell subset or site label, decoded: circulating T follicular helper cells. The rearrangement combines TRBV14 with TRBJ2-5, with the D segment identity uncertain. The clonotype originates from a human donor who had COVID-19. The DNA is TGTGCCAGCAGCCTCCTCGGCCAAGAGACCCAGTACTTC. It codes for CASSLLGQETQYF.